One sample yielded the 11 T cell receptor beta chains listed below, sequenced in a study of response to subunit inactivated influenza vaccine. TCRdb re-called the RT-PCR reads through MiXCR, storing one row per CDR3 protein. Here the sample spans approximately 200,000 distinct CDR3 sequences, approximately 15% being singletons. The input for sequencing was CD8+ T cells sorted from PBMCs, taken more than 4 days after vaccination. The receptors derive from a man aged 50 to 60 who received an inactivated influenza vaccine.

The gene calls are TRBV20-1 and TRBJ2-5; D unclear. Germline V gives CDR1 DFQATT, CDR2 SNEGSKA (reference sequence). The V gene lost 0 bases and the J gene lost 9 bases, with 14 bases spanning the gap. This CDR3 is built from 13 residues. The DNA of the CDR3 is TGCAGTGCTAGAGATCCGGAGTCCTGGGCCCAGTACTTC. Amino acids: CSARDPESWAQYF.

This clonotype was seen ten or more times. The chain recombines TRBV12-3 or TRBV12-4 with TRBJ2-7, with 8 bases identical to TRBD2. Germline trimming cut 6 bases from V and 3 bases from J; bases unmatched to any gene: 7. The CDR3 is 14 residues long. The CDR3 spells CASSFGGGSYEQYF. Written as DNA, the CDR3 is TGTGCCAGCAGCTTCGGCGGGGGGAGCTACGAGCAGTACTTC.

CDR3 in DNA: TGCGCCAGCAGTGACCCCGGGGTAGTCTACGAGCAGTACTTC. Amino acid sequence: CASSDPGVVYEQYF. The V gene is TRBV10-2, the J gene TRBJ2-7; D is possibly TRBD2 (5 bases). Germline CDR1 and CDR2: WSHSY and SAAADI. There are 14 residues in the CDR3. V was trimmed by 3 bases and J by 3 bases, leaving 12 bases between them.

This clonotype appeared a few times. The chain links TRBV4-2 to TRBJ2-3; D may be TRBD2 (5 bases). Germline values: CDR1 LGHNA, CDR2 YNFKEQ. CDR3 length: 14 amino acids. The V gene lost 1 base and the J gene lost 5 bases, with 10 bases spanning the gap. Written as DNA, the CDR3 is TGTGCCAGCAGCCAAGCCATGGCGGGAGATACGCAGTATTTT. It is translated as CASSQAMAGDTQYF.

The chain carries TRBV29-1 and TRBJ1-2; D is perhaps TRBD1 (5 bases). Trimming took off 5 bases at V and 5 bases at J, with 15 bases between the two ends. This CDR3 contains 13 residues. Per the germline V gene, CDR1 is SQVTM and CDR2 is ANQGSEA. This chain's CDR3 is CSVTVRQSYGYTF. The CDR3 DNA reads as TGCAGCGTTACCGTTCGACAGTCGTATGGCTACACCTTC.

The chain combines TRBV6-2 or TRBV6-3 with TRBJ2-7; 10 positions match TRBD1. The J segment lost 3 bases and the V segment lost 3 bases, leaving 5 bases of the junction unmatched. Per the germline V gene, CDR1 is MNHEY and CDR2 is SVGEGT. The CDR3 loop spans 15 amino acids. The CDR3 loop is CASSYGQGVYYEQYF. The CDR3, as DNA: TGTGCCAGCAGTTATGGACAGGGGGTATACTACGAGCAGTACTTC.

The CDR3 sequence is CSVPGGGDEQYF. CDR3 in DNA: TGCAGCGTTCCTGGGGGGGGCGACGAGCAGTACTTC. V gene TRBV29-1 combines with J gene TRBJ2-7; tentative D call: TRBD2 (7 bases). V was cut by 5 bases and J by 5 bases, with 13 bases left in between. CDR3 length: 12 residues. Germline CDR1 is SQVTM and CDR2 is ANQGSEA.

CDR3 nucleotide sequence: TGCAGCGTTGATTCCTTTGGGACACAACCAGGGGGCGCCTACAATGAGCAGTTCTTC. This encodes CSVDSFGTQPGGAYNEQFF. V and J are TRBV29-1 and TRBJ2-1, with TRBD1 matching 8 bases. The CDR3 has 19 residues. Germline values: CDR1 SQVTM, CDR2 ANQGSEA. V lost 3 bases and J lost 2; bases outside the gene matches: 18.

The chain joins TRBV12-3 or TRBV12-4 to TRBJ2-2; D is perhaps TRBD2 (6 bases). V dropped 4 bases and J dropped 0 bases, with 9 bases sitting between them. This CDR3 has 15 amino acids. The CDR3 nucleotides are TGTGCCAGCAGTTGGGACTTTCCGAACACCGGGGAGCTGTTTTTT. This codes for CASSWDFPNTGELFF.

This clonotype was found a few times. The rearrangement uses TRBV6-2 or TRBV6-3 and TRBJ2-5; D is uncertain. The germline gives CDR1 MNHEY, CDR2 SVGEGT. The CDR3 runs 13 residues. V lost 4 bases to trimming and J lost 3 bases, with 9 bases between them. The CDR3 sequence: CASSSGPEETQYF. DNA for the CDR3: TGTGCCAGCAGTTCCGGGCCCGAAGAGACCCAGTACTTC.

This clonotype came up a few times. The chain uses TRBV27 and TRBJ2-7, with D uncertain. CDR3 size: 13 residues. V lost 4 bases and J 3 bases, leaving 10 bases between the germline ends. CDR1 MNHEY and CDR2 SMNVEV come from the germline V gene (reference sequence). The CDR3 sequence is CASSSLGLYEQYF. The DNA of the CDR3 is TGTGCCAGCAGTTCCCTCGGCCTCTACGAGCAGTACTTC.